This TCR beta chain was found in a study of T cell responses to AZD1222 COVID-19 vaccine. Sequencing used immunoSEQ multiplex PCR; TCRdb keeps in-frame clones, though not all of them. This table has approximately 190,000 clones, about 90% appearing once. CDR3 length equals 15 residues. Germline V gene sequence: CDR1 LNHDA, CDR2 SQIVND (reference sequence). V dropped 7 bases and J dropped 2 bases, with 17 bases sitting between them. Study outcomes and limitations: Without day 14 samples, only post-peak T cell repertoires were studied.

Of note for this clone: The antigen is unknown.

The sample in question was peripheral blood, obtained on day 0 of MenACWY control vaccination. The chain carries TRBV19 and TRBJ1-2; D may be TRBD1 (5 bases). This clonotype originated in an adult in good health. The CDR3 bases are TGTGCCAGTAACCGTCAGGGCGACACCAACTATGGCTACACCTTC. It is translated as CASNRQGDTNYGYTF. Looking up the rest from reference TRBV19 and TRBJ1-2 gives the full variable domain: DGGITQSPKYLFRKEGQNVTLSCEQNLNHDAMYWYRQDPGQGLRLIYYSQIVNDFQKGDIAEGYSVSREKKESFPLTVTSAQKNPTAFYLCASNRQGDTNYGYTFGSGTRLTVV.